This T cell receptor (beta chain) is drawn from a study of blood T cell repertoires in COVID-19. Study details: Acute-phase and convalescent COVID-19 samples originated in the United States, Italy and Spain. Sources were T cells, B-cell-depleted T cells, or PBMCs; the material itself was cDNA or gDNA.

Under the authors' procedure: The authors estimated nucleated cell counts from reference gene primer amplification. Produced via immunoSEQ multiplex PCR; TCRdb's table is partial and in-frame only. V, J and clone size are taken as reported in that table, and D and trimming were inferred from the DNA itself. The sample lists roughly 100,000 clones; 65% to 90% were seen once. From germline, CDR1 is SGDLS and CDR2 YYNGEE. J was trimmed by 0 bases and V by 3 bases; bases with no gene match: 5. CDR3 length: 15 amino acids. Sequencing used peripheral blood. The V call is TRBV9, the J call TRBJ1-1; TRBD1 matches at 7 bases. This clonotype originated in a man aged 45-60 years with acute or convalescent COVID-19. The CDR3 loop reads CASSGQGRMNTEAFF. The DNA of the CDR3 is TGTGCCAGCAGCGGACAGGGTAGGATGAACACTGAAGCTTTCTTT. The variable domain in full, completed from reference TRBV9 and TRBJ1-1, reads DSGVTQTPKHLITATGQRVTLRCSPRSGDLSVYWYQQSLDQGLQFLIQYYNGEERAKGNILERFSAQQFPDLHSELNLSSLELGDSALYFCASSGQGRMNTEAFFGQGTRLTVV.